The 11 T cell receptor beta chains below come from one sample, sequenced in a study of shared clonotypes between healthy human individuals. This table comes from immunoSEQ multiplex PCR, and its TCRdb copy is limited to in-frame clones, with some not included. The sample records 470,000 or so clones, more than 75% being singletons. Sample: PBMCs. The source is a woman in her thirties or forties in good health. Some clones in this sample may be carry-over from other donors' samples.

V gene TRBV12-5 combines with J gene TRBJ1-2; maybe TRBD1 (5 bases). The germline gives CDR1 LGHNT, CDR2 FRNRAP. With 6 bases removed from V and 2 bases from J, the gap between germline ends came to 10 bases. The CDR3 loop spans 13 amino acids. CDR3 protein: CASGLQENYGYTF. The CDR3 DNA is TGTGCTAGTGGCCTACAGGAAAACTATGGCTACACCTTC.

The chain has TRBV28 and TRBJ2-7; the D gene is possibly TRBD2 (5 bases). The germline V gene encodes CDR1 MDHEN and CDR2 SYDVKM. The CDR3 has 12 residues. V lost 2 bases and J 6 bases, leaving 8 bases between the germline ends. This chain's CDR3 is CASSLREGEQYF. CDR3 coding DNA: TGTGCCAGCAGTTTAAGAGAGGGCGAGCAGTACTTC. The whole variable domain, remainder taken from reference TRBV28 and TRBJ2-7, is DVKVTQSSRYLVKRTGEKVFLECVQDMDHENMFWYRQDPGLGLRLIYFSYDVKMKEKGDIPEGYSVSREKKERFSLILESASTNQTSMYLCASSLREGEQYFGPGTRLTVT.

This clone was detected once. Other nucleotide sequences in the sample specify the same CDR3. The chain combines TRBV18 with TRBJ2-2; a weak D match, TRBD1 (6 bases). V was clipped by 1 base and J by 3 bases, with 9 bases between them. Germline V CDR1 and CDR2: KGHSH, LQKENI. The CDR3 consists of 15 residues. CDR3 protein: CASSPLAGDTGELFF. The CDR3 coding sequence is TGTGCCAGCTCACCACTGGCAGGGGACACCGGGGAGCTGTTTTTT.

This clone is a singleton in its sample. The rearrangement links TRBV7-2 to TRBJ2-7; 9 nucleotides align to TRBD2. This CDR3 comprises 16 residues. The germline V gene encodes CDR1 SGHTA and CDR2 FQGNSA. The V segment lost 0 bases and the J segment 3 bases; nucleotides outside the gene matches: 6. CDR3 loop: CASSLAGGRGLYEQYF. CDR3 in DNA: TGTGCCAGCAGCTTAGCGGGCGGGAGGGGCCTCTACGAGCAGTACTTC.

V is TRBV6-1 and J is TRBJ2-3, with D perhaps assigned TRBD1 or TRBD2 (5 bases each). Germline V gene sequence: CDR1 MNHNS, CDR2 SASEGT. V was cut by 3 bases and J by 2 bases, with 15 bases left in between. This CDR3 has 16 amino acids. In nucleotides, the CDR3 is TGTGCCAGCAGTGATTCCGGGACCGCAGCCACAGATACGCAGTATTTT. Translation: CASSDSGTAATDTQYF.

Written as DNA, the CDR3 is TGTGCCAGCAGTGAATATCGAGCAGGGGCGGGCACAGATACGCAGTATTTT. Protein sequence: CASSEYRAGAGTDTQYF. The chain couples TRBV25-1 to TRBJ2-3; D might be TRBD1 (6 bases). The CDR3 extends over 17 amino acids. V shed 0 bases and J shed 1 base, with 14 bases lying between them. Looked up from germline, CDR1 is MGHDK and CDR2 is SYGVNS. The full variable domain, rest sourced from reference TRBV25-1 and TRBJ2-3, is EADIYQTPRYLVIGTGKKITLECSQTMGHDKMYWYQQDPGMELHLIHYSYGVNSTEKGDLSSESTVSRIRTEHFPLTLESARPSHTSQYLCASSEYRAGAGTDTQYFGPGTRLTVL.

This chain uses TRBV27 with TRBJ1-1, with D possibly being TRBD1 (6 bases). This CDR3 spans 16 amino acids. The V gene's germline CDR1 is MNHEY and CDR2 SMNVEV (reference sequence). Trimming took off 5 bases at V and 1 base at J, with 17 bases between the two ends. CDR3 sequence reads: CASSPRRGAGNTEAFF. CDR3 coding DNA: TGTGCCAGCAGTCCCCGCAGGGGCGCCGGGAACACTGAAGCTTTCTTT.

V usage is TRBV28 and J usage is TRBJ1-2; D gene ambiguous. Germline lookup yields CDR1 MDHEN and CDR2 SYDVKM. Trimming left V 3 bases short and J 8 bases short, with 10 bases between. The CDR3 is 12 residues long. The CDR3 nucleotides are TGTGCCAGCAGTTTCCCTAGGAGGGGCTACACCTTC. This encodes CASSFPRRGYTF.

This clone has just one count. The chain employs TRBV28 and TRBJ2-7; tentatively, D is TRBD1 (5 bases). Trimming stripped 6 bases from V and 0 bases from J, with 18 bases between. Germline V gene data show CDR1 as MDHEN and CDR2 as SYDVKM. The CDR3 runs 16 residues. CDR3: CASSPPVAGYSYEQYF. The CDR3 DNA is TGTGCCAGCAGCCCTCCCGTGGCAGGGTACTCCTACGAGCAGTACTTC. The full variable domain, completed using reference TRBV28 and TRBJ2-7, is DVKVTQSSRYLVKRTGEKVFLECVQDMDHENMFWYRQDPGLGLRLIYFSYDVKMKEKGDIPEGYSVSREKKERFSLILESASTNQTSMYLCASSPPVAGYSYEQYFGPGTRLTVT.

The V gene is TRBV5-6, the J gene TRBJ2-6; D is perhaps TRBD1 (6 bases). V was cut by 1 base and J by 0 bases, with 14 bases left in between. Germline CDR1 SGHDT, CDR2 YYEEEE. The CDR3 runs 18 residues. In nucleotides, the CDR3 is TGTGCCAGCAGCTTGTACGGACAGTTCCTCTCTGGGGCCAACGTCCTGACTTTC. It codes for CASSLYGQFLSGANVLTF.

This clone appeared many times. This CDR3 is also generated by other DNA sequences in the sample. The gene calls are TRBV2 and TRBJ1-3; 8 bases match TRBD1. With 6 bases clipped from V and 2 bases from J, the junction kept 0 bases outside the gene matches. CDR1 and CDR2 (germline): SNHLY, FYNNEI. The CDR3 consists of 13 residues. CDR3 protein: CASRGQAGNTIYF. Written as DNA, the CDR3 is TGTGCCAGCAGGGGACAGGCTGGAAACACCATATATTTT.